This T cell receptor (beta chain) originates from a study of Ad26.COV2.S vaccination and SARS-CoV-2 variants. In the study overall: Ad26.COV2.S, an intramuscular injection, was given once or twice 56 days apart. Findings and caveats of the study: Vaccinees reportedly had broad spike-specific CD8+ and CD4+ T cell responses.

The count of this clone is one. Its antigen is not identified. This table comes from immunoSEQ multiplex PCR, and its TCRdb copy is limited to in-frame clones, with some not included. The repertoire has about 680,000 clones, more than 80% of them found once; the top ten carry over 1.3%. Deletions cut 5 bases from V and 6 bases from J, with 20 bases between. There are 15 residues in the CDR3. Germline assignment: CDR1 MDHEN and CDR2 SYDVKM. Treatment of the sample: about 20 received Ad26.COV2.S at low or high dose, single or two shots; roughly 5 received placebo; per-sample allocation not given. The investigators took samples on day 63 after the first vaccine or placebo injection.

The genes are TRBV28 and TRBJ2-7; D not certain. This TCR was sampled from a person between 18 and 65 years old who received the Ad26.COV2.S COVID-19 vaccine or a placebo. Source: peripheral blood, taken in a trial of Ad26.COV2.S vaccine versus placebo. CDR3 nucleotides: TGTGCCAGCAGTCCGTATCTCGAATCCAAGACCGAGCAGTACTTC. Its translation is CASSPYLESKTEQYF.